The clone carrying this T cell receptor (beta chain) was found a few times. Its antigen is not known. These data belong to a study of vaccination and CD4 T cells after COVID-19. Background on the study: Convalescent persons amounted to six males plus four females, two of whom were Hispanic. Cells were stimulated with overlapping spike peptides from SARS-CoV-2, HCoV-NL63, HCoV-OC43 and HCoV-229E. The study, taken as a whole, reports: Looking at convalescent patients, a median about 86% of reactive clones were present only post-vaccination.

The treatment here: approximately 10-day PBMC culture with coronavirus spike peptide pools or control peptides (ViraFEST assay). ViraFEST expanded antigen-specific T cells with peptide pools, then sequenced TCRs. The CDR3 covers 14 residues. Per germline, CDR1 DFQATT and CDR2 SNEGSKA (reference sequence). V trimming: 6 bases; J trimming: 7 bases; junction bases outside the gene matches: 6. The Oncomine TCR Beta short-read assay was applied to DNA of cultured CD4+ T cells. One entry per CDR3 protein, called by TCRdb with MiXCR from the PCR reads. In the table there are around 16,000 distinct CDR3 sequences, approximately 70% of which are singletons.

The sequenced material came from CD4+ T cells from blood, cultured in vitro. The chain links TRBV20-1 to TRBJ2-3; 14 nucleotides align to TRBD2. This TCR came from a human donor who had recovered from COVID-19. CDR3 loop: CSARTSGRMYTQYF. The CDR3 coding sequence is TGCAGTGCCAGGACTAGCGGGAGGATGTATACGCAGTATTTT.